Here is one TCR beta chain with its context. What antigen it recognizes has not been identified. Nothing much larger sits one base from this clone, and base qualities are not available. The data derive from a study of blood T cell repertoires in COVID-19 (TCRdb year 2020). As for the study more broadly: Collaborator samples came from the United States, Italy and Spain and covered acute and convalescent phases of COVID-19. The material from the prospective study consisted of cDNA or gDNA derived from T cells, B-cell-depleted T cells, or PBMCs. The samples were drawn from two sources: the first 160 participants of the ongoing ImmuneRACE study, and 1,254 subjects contributed by 6 global collaborators. The repertoires were made available in a free public database intended to serve as a resource for research on the immune response to SARS-CoV-2. HLA class I and class II types, where available, came from metadata supplied by the sample provider rather than from assay-based typing. Deeply sampled blood TCRbeta repertoires from subjects exposed to, actively infected with, or recovered from COVID-19 were included in the dataset. Nearly every sample came with metadata listing a de-identified subject ID, COVID-19 status, age in years and sex.

Study-wide conclusions, independent of this receptor: The quantity of clinical and demographic metadata differed by source and by participant and was supplied without curation.

Participants in the prospective study were enrolled through a virtual design, were aged roughly 18 to 95 years, and lived in roughly 24 United States geographic areas. Cohort assignment in the prospective study relied on participant-reported clinical history from a screening survey and a study questionnaire. For ImmuneRACE Cohort 3, a participant was defined as recovered based on two consecutive negative NP/OP PCR tests, clearance by a healthcare professional, or resolution of symptoms. Mobile phlebotomists in the prospective study collected whole blood, serum and a nasopharyngeal or oropharyngeal swab from every participant. Participants in the prospective study had the option to provide additional blood draws and questionnaires over a roughly 2-month period. Before DNA extraction, blood samples from the prospective study were shipped at room temperature or frozen. The immunoSEQ Assay, a bias-controlled multiplex PCR, was used to amplify TCRbeta CDR3 regions from genomic DNA. Regarding the original processing steps: Nucleated cell counts per sample were estimated from amplification of reference gene primers within the assay. Sequence reads were collapsed and filtered to measure the absolute abundance of every unique TCRbeta CDR3 rearrangement. For each sample, productive Simpson clonality was calculated as the square root of Simpson's diversity index across productive rearrangements. Here the immuneACCESS table is served through TCRdb, limited to in-frame sequences with V and J called. Missing clones are a known gap in these copies; in checked studies unresolved V genes cover under half, and the rest lacks a known reason. That table furnishes V, J and clone size, whereas the DNA furnished D and trimming. The sample table contains about 260,000 clones; only one count was recorded for roughly 86% of them. Clones ranked in the top ten supply around 2.1% of the sample.

From the cysteine through the phenylalanine, the CDR3 covers 11 amino acids. Only the CDR3 region is kept as DNA, spanning 33 bases read in frame from base 1. V is shortened by 4 bases, J by 7 bases, and the region joining them spans 11 bases. The germline V gene supplies CDR1 SQVTM and CDR2 ANQGSEA. The rearrangement joined TRBV29-1 to TRBJ2-7; TRBD2 could be the D gene, as 5 bases match. The sample consisted of PBMCs or T cells enriched from blood (not recorded which). This TCR was sampled from a woman aged 45-65 years who had recovered from COVID-19. The DNA is as follows: TGCAGCGTTGGGGGAGATAGAGAGCAGTACTTC. Its amino acids are CSVGGDREQYF.